The clone carrying this T cell receptor beta chain was counted only a few times. Its antigen is as yet unknown. This sample is part of a study of T-cell memory formation after mild COVID-19. With 3 bases clipped from V and 0 bases from J, the junction kept 5 bases outside the gene matches. This CDR3 is built from 16 residues. In germline, CDR1 is LGHNT, CDR2 FRNRAP. Libraries for TCRalpha and TCRbeta carried sample barcodes and unique molecular identifiers via 5'RACE. TCRdb reanalysed the 5' RACE reads using MiXCR and keeps one entry per CDR3 protein. The sample carries hundreds of thousands of distinct CDR3 sequences, approximately 15% recorded once. Findings of the study overall: From day 15 to 85, contracting clones were balanced between CD4 and CD8, whereas later expanders leaned toward CD4+. Contracting CD8+ clones were enriched in EMRA, CD4+ mainly in CM and EM.

This sequence joins TRBV12-5 and TRBJ2-4, with TRBD1 matching 7 bases. The sequence was collected from a man younger than 35 who had mild COVID-19 (a few samples of this study predate the infection). Cell type and time point are not known. Sequencing was performed on PBMCs or a T cell subset sorted from them (not recorded which). The CDR3 is CASGLDTGEAKNIQYF. The CDR3 DNA sequence: TGTGCTAGTGGTTTAGATACAGGGGAAGCCAAAAACATTCAGTACTTC. Based on the CDR3 plus reference TRBV12-5 and TRBJ2-4, the full variable domain is DARVTQTPRHKVTEMGQEVTMRCQPILGHNTVFWYRQTMMQGLELLAYFRNRAPLDDSGMPKDRFSAEMPDATLATLKIQPSEPRDSAVYFCASGLDTGEAKNIQYFGAGTRLSVL.